One and the same sample provided the 30 T cell receptor beta chains below, sequenced in a study of T-cell reconstitution after alpha-beta-depleted transplantation in children. A library of TCRbeta sequences, prepared with unique molecular identifiers, was generated. MiXCR, applied by TCRdb to the PCR reads, yields one record per CDR3 protein. The sample carries 800,000 to 1,000,000 distinct CDR3 sequences, about 26% recorded once. Material: PBMCs, mostly from graft donor cells, obtained 360 days after TCRalphabeta/CD19-depleted stem cell transplant. The source is a boy younger than two who had a stem cell transplant for SCID, so the T cells may come from the graft donor.

This clonotype has more than one count but fewer than ten. The chain uses TRBV6-5 and TRBJ2-3; TRBD2 matches 13 bases. The trim removed 5 bases at V and 5 bases at J, leaving 4 bases unmatched. The CDR3 contains 15 residues. CDR1 and CDR2 (germline): MNHEY, SVGAGI. CDR3 in amino acids: CASSTSGGAIDTQYF. The CDR3 region has the DNA TGTGCCAGCAGTACTAGCGGGGGGGCCATAGATACGCAGTATTTT.

This clonotype was counted a few times. The chain has TRBV5-1 and TRBJ2-5, with D perhaps TRBD1 (6 bases). The CDR3 sequence is 14 residues long. V lost 4 bases and J 1 base, leaving 11 bases between the germline ends. CDR1 and CDR2 from the germline V gene are SGHRS and YFSETQ. This CDR3 reads CASSPGQSQETQYF. The CDR3, as DNA: TGCGCCAGCAGCCCCGGACAGTCCCAAGAGACCCAGTACTTC.

V gene TRBV28 combines with J gene TRBJ1-3; D perhaps matches TRBD1 (5 bases). V shed 6 bases and J shed 2 bases, with 17 bases lying between them. This CDR3 has 16 residues. CDR1 is MDHEN and CDR2 is SYDVKM in the germline V gene. The CDR3 region is CASSRQAGGTGNTIYF. CDR3 nucleotides: TGTGCCAGCAGCCGCCAGGCGGGGGGAACTGGAAACACCATATATTTT.

Only one count was recorded for this clonotype. The CDR3 nucleotides are TGTGCCAGCAGAGGGACAGGGGGCGGCGAGCAGTACTTC. Translated, it gives CASRGTGGGEQYF. The V call is TRBV7-2, the J call TRBJ2-7, with 12 nucleotides matching TRBD1. Germline V gives CDR1 SGHTA, CDR2 FQGNSA. The CDR3 runs to 13 residues. Trimming took 6 bases from V and 6 from J; bases not matched to a gene: 3.

This clonotype occurred many times. In DNA form, the CDR3 reads TGTGCCAGCAGTGCAGGGGTCCACACTGAAGCTTTCTTT. Its protein is CASSAGVHTEAFF. The chain carries TRBV28 and TRBJ1-1; a weak D match, TRBD1 (6 bases). The CDR3 has 13 amino acids. CDR1 is MDHEN, CDR2 SYDVKM, per germline. Between the trimmed V and J ends, which lost 5 bases and 3 bases, there was a span of 10 bases.

The DNA for the CDR3 is TGTGCCAGCAGTGAAGTGGGGAAACGGTACTTC. Protein product: CASSEVGKRYF. J is TRBJ2-7 and V is TRBV2; no definite D call. Trimming took off 1 base at V and 12 bases at J, with 10 bases between the two ends. The CDR3 has 11 amino acids. CDR1 and CDR2 (germline): SNHLY, FYNNEI.

The table lists this clonotype with a few counts. The chain carries TRBV19 and TRBJ2-3, with 11 nucleotides matching TRBD2. The V and J ends lost 9 bases and 0 bases, in that order; junction bases with no gene match: 5. Germline V gene lookup returns CDR1 LNHDA and CDR2 SQIVND (reference sequence). This CDR3 contains 15 residues. CDR3 loop: CASGGLAVSTDTQYF. CDR3 in DNA: TGTGCCAGCGGGGGACTAGCGGTTAGCACAGATACGCAGTATTTT.

The chain links TRBV6-5 to TRBJ1-5; 7 positions agree with TRBD1. The CDR3 sequence is 15 residues long. V lost 0 bases to trimming and J lost 5 bases; unmatched junction nucleotides: 4. Germline CDR1 reads MNHEY; CDR2 reads SVGAGI. The CDR3 spells CASSYSRGLDQPQHF. CDR3 sequence (DNA): TGTGCCAGCAGTTACTCCAGGGGGTTAGATCAGCCCCAGCATTTT.

The rearrangement links TRBV11-2 to TRBJ2-1; 7 nucleotides align to TRBD1. CDR3 length: 16 residues. J gave up 2 bases and V 4 bases, and 8 bases lay outside the gene matches. The germline gives CDR1 SGHAT, CDR2 FQNNGV. CDR3 nucleotides: TGTGCCAGCAGCTCGAATGGACAGGTGGCCTACAATGAGCAGTTCTTC. Translating gives CASSSNGQVAYNEQFF.

CDR3: CASSFRGGYRNEQFF. The CDR3 DNA is TGTGCCAGCAGTTTCAGGGGGGGGTATCGCAATGAGCAGTTCTTC. The V gene is TRBV6-5, the J gene TRBJ2-1, with D perhaps TRBD1 or TRBD2 (7 bases each). Germline V CDR1 and CDR2: MNHEY, SVGAGI. V was cut by 4 bases and J by 6 bases, with 16 bases left in between. The CDR3 covers 15 residues.

This clonotype was seen ten or more times. The DNA for the CDR3 is TGTGCCACCAGCAGAGACCCGGACAGCAATGAGCAGTTCTTC. Translating it yields CATSRDPDSNEQFF. The chain joins TRBV15 to TRBJ2-1; D may be TRBD1 (6 bases). Germline V gene sequence: CDR1 LNHNV, CDR2 YYDKDF (reference sequence). There are 14 residues in the CDR3. The germline V and J ends were trimmed by 0 bases and 6 bases, with 9 bases remaining between them.

This clonotype has more than one count but fewer than ten. The chain is built from TRBV15 and TRBJ1-1, with a tentative D call TRBD1 (5 bases). The germline V and J ends were trimmed by 3 bases and 0 bases, with 14 bases remaining between them. CDR3 length: 16 amino acids. Germline V lookup: CDR1 LNHNV, CDR2 YYDKDF (reference sequence). The CDR3 loop reads CATSSYNGAMNTEAFF. The DNA for the CDR3 is TGTGCCACCAGCAGTTACAACGGGGCTATGAACACTGAAGCTTTCTTT.

The genes are TRBV20-1 and TRBJ2-3; 10 bases are a match to TRBD2. V was clipped by 4 bases and J by 3 bases; unmatched bases: 7. This CDR3 has 15 amino acids. Germline V CDR1 and CDR2: DFQATT, SNEGSKA (reference sequence). CDR3 sequence: CSATQAGGRTDTQYF. CDR3 DNA sequence: TGCAGTGCTACCCAAGCGGGGGGGCGGACAGATACGCAGTATTTT.

The chain recombines TRBV18 with TRBJ2-7; no definite D call. The length of the CDR3 is 12 residues. CDR1 and CDR2 from the germline V gene are KGHSH and LQKENI. V gave up 5 bases and J gave up 4 bases, with 9 bases separating them. The CDR3 reads CASSGKIYEQYF. In nucleotides, the CDR3 is TGTGCCAGCTCAGGCAAAATTTACGAGCAGTACTTC.

In its sample, this clonotype was seen many times. V and J are TRBV29-1 and TRBJ1-2, with TRBD1 matching 8 bases. Germline V lookup: CDR1 SQVTM, CDR2 ANQGSEA. V lost 3 bases, J lost 3 bases, and 3 bases stayed unmatched. CDR3 length equals 13 residues. As DNA, the CDR3 is TGCAGCGTTGAGGACAGGGCGGACTATGGCTACACCTTC. Protein product: CSVEDRADYGYTF.

The rearrangement links TRBV29-1 to TRBJ1-2; 10 bases match TRBD1. This CDR3 has 12 amino acids. CDR1 SQVTM and CDR2 ANQGSEA come from the germline V gene. V lost 4 bases, J lost 6 bases, and 2 bases stayed unmatched. The chain's CDR3 is CSVGQGANGYTF. The CDR3 DNA sequence: TGCAGCGTTGGACAGGGGGCTAATGGCTACACCTTC.

In this sample, this clonotype turned up a few times. The genes are TRBV12-3 or TRBV12-4 and TRBJ2-5, with 11 bases aligning to TRBD2. The CDR3 loop spans 15 amino acids. With V trimmed by 6 bases and J by 5 bases, 8 bases remained unmatched. CDR3 sequence reads: CASRIAGGPRETQYF. The CDR3 nucleotides read TGTGCCAGCAGAATAGCGGGGGGGCCCCGGGAGACCCAGTACTTC.

The CDR3 is CASSPRGIDTGELFF. As DNA, the CDR3 is TGTGCCAGCAGCCCCAGGGGTATCGACACCGGGGAGCTGTTTTTT. The chain has TRBV12-3 or TRBV12-4 and TRBJ2-2; a weak D match, TRBD1 (6 bases). Trimming pared 6 bases from V and 3 bases from J, leaving 14 bases between. The CDR3 loop spans 15 amino acids.

The chain employs TRBV24-1 and TRBJ1-5; D is unclear. The CDR3 is made up of 14 amino acids. V was pared by 5 bases and J by 7 bases, with 14 bases between. Germline lookup yields CDR1 KGHDR and CDR2 SFDVKD. The CDR3 sequence is CATSAAPERQPQHF. CDR3 bases: TGTGCCACCAGTGCGGCCCCCGAAAGGCAGCCCCAGCATTTT.

DNA of the CDR3: TGTGCCAGCAGTCCAAGGGATAATCAGCCCCAGCATTTT. As protein: CASSPRDNQPQHF. The chain employs TRBV6-1 and TRBJ1-5, with D unclear. The CDR3 runs 13 residues. Trimming removed 5 bases from V and 4 bases from J, with 9 bases in between. The V gene's germline CDR1 is MNHNS and CDR2 SASEGT.

The rearrangement uses TRBV29-1 and TRBJ2-2; no definite D call. The germline CDR1 and CDR2 sequences are SQVTM and ANQGSEA. The CDR3 sequence is 14 residues long. The CDR3 DNA reads as TGCACCACCCATCCCGACCTGAACACCGGGGAGCTGTTTTTT. This gives the protein CTTHPDLNTGELFF.

This clonotype showed up many times. J is TRBJ1-1 and V is TRBV6-5; D gene ambiguous. V was cut by 4 bases and J by 2 bases, with 5 bases left in between. The CDR3 totals 12 residues. The germline V gene encodes CDR1 MNHEY and CDR2 SVGAGI. The CDR3 sequence: CASSSQNTEAFF. The CDR3 nucleotides read TGTGCCAGCAGTTCTCAAAACACTGAAGCTTTCTTT.

CDR3 DNA: TGCAGTGCTAGAAAAAGCACCTACGAGCAGTACTTC. It encodes CSARKSTYEQYF. The chain links TRBV20-1 to TRBJ2-7; no firm D call. The CDR3 sequence is 12 residues long. Per germline, CDR1 DFQATT and CDR2 SNEGSKA (reference sequence). V dropped 2 bases and J dropped 2 bases, with 7 bases sitting between them.

This clonotype was picked up many times. The V gene is TRBV4-1, the J gene TRBJ2-3; a weak D match, TRBD1 (5 bases). The CDR3 loop spans 15 amino acids. V lost 1 base, J lost 6 bases, and 14 bases lay in between. Germline CDR1 MGHRA, CDR2 YSYEKL. CDR3 protein: CASSQVQGVLDTQYF. DNA of the CDR3: TGCGCCAGCAGCCAAGTCCAAGGGGTTTTGGATACGCAGTATTTT.

This clonotype was seen repeatedly, ten times or more. As DNA, the CDR3 is TGTGCCAGCGGGAGGGCCCCCTACGAGCAGTACTTC. It encodes CASGRAPYEQYF. The rearrangement links TRBV9 to TRBJ2-7; 7 bases are a match to TRBD2. Germline assignment: CDR1 SGDLS and CDR2 YYNGEE. The CDR3 consists of 12 residues. J gave up 2 bases and V 7 bases, and 3 bases lay outside the gene matches. The full variable domain, its missing parts supplied by reference TRBV9 and TRBJ2-7, is DSGVTQTPKHLITATGQRVTLRCSPRSGDLSVYWYQQSLDQGLQFLIQYYNGEERAKGNILERFSAQQFPDLHSELNLSSLELGDSALYFCASGRAPYEQYFGPGTRLTVT.

V gene TRBV5-5 combines with J gene TRBJ2-2; D unclear. CDR1 SGHKS and CDR2 YYEKEE come from the germline V gene (reference sequence). The CDR3 sequence is 14 residues long. The V and J ends lost 1 base and 7 bases respectively, with 11 bases between them. Here the CDR3 DNA reads TGTGCCAGCAGCTTGCTGGCAGTCCTCGGGGAGCTGTTTTTT. This translates into CASSLLAVLGELFF.

This clonotype was counted only a few times. The chain recombines TRBV6-1 with TRBJ2-2, with D possibly TRBD2 on 5 matching bases. The V end was cut by 7 bases, the J end by 7 bases, with 13 bases between. Germline CDR1 is MNHNS and CDR2 is SASEGT. CDR3 length: 13 amino acids. CDR3 loop: CASTPEDGGELFF. DNA of the CDR3: TGTGCCAGCACCCCGGAGGACGGCGGGGAGCTGTTTTTT.

This clonotype was seen only a few times. The CDR3 sequence: CASRSDRPSLYNEQFF. The CDR3 DNA sequence: TGTGCCAGCAGGTCGGACAGACCCTCTCTTTACAATGAGCAGTTCTTC. V is TRBV28 and J is TRBJ2-1; the D gene is possibly TRBD1 (6 bases). The V end lost 6 bases, the J end lost 4 bases, and 19 bases lay between the germline ends. The CDR3 length is 16 residues. Germline values: CDR1 MDHEN, CDR2 SYDVKM.

V and J are TRBV20-1 and TRBJ1-4, with D unclear. The germline V gene encodes CDR1 DFQATT and CDR2 SNEGSKA (reference sequence). The length of the CDR3 is 13 residues. V shed 1 base and J shed 7 bases, with 10 bases lying between them. In nucleotides, the CDR3 is TGCAGTGCTAGAGGAGGCTACAGTGAAAAACTGTTTTTT. It specifies CSARGGYSEKLFF.

The chain carries TRBV12-3 or TRBV12-4 and TRBJ2-7; TRBD1 agrees at 8 bases. The length of the CDR3 is 13 residues. V trimming: 5 bases; J trimming: 5 bases; junction bases outside the gene matches: 5. The DNA of the CDR3 is TGTGCCAGCAGTATCCGGGACAGGAACGAGCAGTACTTC. Encoded protein: CASSIRDRNEQYF.